Listed below are T cell receptor beta chains from one sample, sequenced in a study of T cell changes during pregnancy in multiple sclerosis. Here immunoSEQ multiplex PCR was the method, and the copy in TCRdb shows in-frame clones only, minus some. Found here are about 130,000 clones, roughly 95% of them singletons; the top ten hold over 0.35%. The material sequenced was peripheral blood, taken after pregnancy. The receptors stem from a female donor with multiple sclerosis, enrolled in a pregnancy study. Both conserved end residues are part of each CDR3. Fields, in order: CDR3 protein, V gene.

CDR3 protein: CATSRDPAGETQYF
V gene: TRBV15

CDR3 protein: CASSRQDRSTDTQYF
V gene: TRBV6-5

CDR3 protein: CASSPYGTRSGNTIYF
V gene: TRBV11-2

CDR3 protein: CASSGQQGGPYEQYF
V gene: TRBV19

CDR3 protein: CASSLGAREKLFF
V gene: TRBV7-8

CDR3 protein: CASSPIQGGGELFF
V gene: TRBV5-4

CDR3 protein: CASSPGTSGAYEQYF
V gene: TRBV28

CDR3 protein: CAWRQGTEAFF
V gene: TRBV30

CDR3 protein: CASRGLAGGEQFF
V gene: TRBV6-5

CDR3 protein: CASSLIGAADTQYF
V gene: TRBV7-2

CDR3 protein: CASSKPGQGWDTEAFF
V gene: TRBV19

CDR3 protein: CASSLVPGTARYSNQPQHF
V gene: TRBV7-2

CDR3 protein: CASRYRGGTEAFF
V gene: TRBV19

CDR3 protein: CASSLPLWREGPDEQFF
V gene: TRBV7-9

CDR3 protein: CATSRARSTDTQYF
V gene: TRBV15

CDR3 protein: CSATGGSDIQYF
V gene: TRBV29-1

CDR3 protein: CASSPGQGLVQYF
V gene: TRBV9

CDR3 protein: CASSLPGQTYGYTF
V gene: TRBV11-2

CDR3 protein: CASSLGGDNQPQHF
V gene: TRBV28

CDR3 protein: CASRPDRGNYGYTF
V gene: TRBV19